The 6 T cell receptor beta chains presented below share a single source sample, sequenced in a study of shared clonotypes between healthy human individuals. Produced via immunoSEQ multiplex PCR; TCRdb's table is partial and in-frame only. The table has 2 million to 2.5 million clones, around 95% seen once. Material: naive CD4+ T cells sorted from blood. Subset here: CD45RA+ positively selected. The receptors here all came from a young man in good health.

DNA of the CDR3: TGTGCCAGCAGCCCCCCGCGACACAATGAGCAGTTCTTC. Protein sequence: CASSPPRHNEQFF. This chain uses TRBV13 with TRBJ2-1; D is undetermined. There are 13 residues in the CDR3. Per the germline V gene, CDR1 is PRHDT and CDR2 is FYEKMQ (reference sequence). V dropped 5 bases and J dropped 5 bases, with 10 bases sitting between them.

V and J are TRBV28 and TRBJ1-2, with D tentatively TRBD1 (6 bases). Trimming left V 6 bases short and J 5 bases short, with 13 bases between. The CDR3 has 13 residues. Per the germline V gene, CDR1 is MDHEN and CDR2 is SYDVKM. DNA for the CDR3: TGTGCCAGCAGCCAAGACAGGCCTTATGGCTACACCTTC. Amino acid sequence: CASSQDRPYGYTF.

V is TRBV7-2 and J is TRBJ1-1, with D perhaps matching TRBD1 (5 bases). Germline CDR1 reads SGHTA; CDR2 reads FQGNSA. The CDR3 covers 13 residues. Trimming pared 4 bases from V and 4 bases from J, leaving 10 bases between. The CDR3 coding sequence is TGTGCCAGCAGCTCAGACAGAATCACTGAAGCTTTCTTT. Residues: CASSSDRITEAFF.

This clone was recorded only once. The gene calls are TRBV9 and TRBJ1-3; TRBD1 aligns across 7 bases. The germline gives CDR1 SGDLS, CDR2 YYNGEE. V shed 0 bases and J 0 bases; nucleotides not matched to a gene: 3. The CDR3 is 16 amino acids. As DNA, the CDR3 is TGTGCCAGCAGCGTAGGAGGGGGCGGCTCTGGAAACACCATATATTTT. Translated: CASSVGGGGSGNTIYF.

V usage is TRBV6-1 and J usage is TRBJ1-2, with 8 bases matching TRBD1. V lost 1 base, J lost 4 bases, and 5 bases stayed unmatched. CDR3 size: 15 residues. Germline V lookup: CDR1 MNHNS, CDR2 SASEGT. Here the CDR3 DNA reads TGTGCCAGCAGTGAAGGGTCAGGGGGCGGCTATGGCTACACCTTC. Residues: CASSEGSGGGYGYTF.

J is TRBJ1-2 and V is TRBV7-9; D unclear. The CDR3 spans 15 residues. Germline V gives CDR1 SEHNR, CDR2 FQNEAQ (reference sequence). V was cut by 0 bases and J by 2 bases, with 10 bases left in between. In DNA form, the CDR3 reads TGTGCCAGCAGCTTAGCGCTGGCGGAAAACTATGGCTACACCTTC. Its translation: CASSLALAENYGYTF.